Below, 27 T cell receptor beta chains from the same sample are listed, as sequenced in a study of shared clonotypes between healthy human individuals. The table came from immunoSEQ multiplex PCR; TCRdb's copy has only in-frame clones and leaves some out. Of roughly 500,000 clones listed, about 96% were seen once; the top ten hold roughly 0.06%. The sample consisted of naive CD4+ T cells sorted from blood. The subset here: CD45RA+ positively selected. These receptors originate from a woman aged 25-40 years in good health.

The chain uses TRBV6-1 and TRBJ2-7; D might be TRBD2 (5 bases). This CDR3 is 12 amino acids long. CDR1 and CDR2 from the germline V gene are MNHNS and SASEGT. V was clipped by 8 bases and J by 3 bases, with 11 bases between them. The CDR3 DNA reads as TGTGCCAGCTCTGAGGGTATCTACGAGCAGTACTTC. Encoded protein: CASSEGIYEQYF.

The chain uses TRBV6-1 and TRBJ1-5, with D possibly TRBD1 on 5 matching bases. The CDR3 spans 14 residues. Trimming stripped 2 bases from V and 4 bases from J, with 9 bases between. Germline CDR1 reads MNHNS; CDR2 reads SASEGT. CDR3 coding DNA: TGTGCCAGCAGTGAATTCAGGGCTAATCAGCCCCAGCATTTT. The encoded protein is CASSEFRANQPQHF.

Remarks on this clone: The same CDR3 can be traced to other DNA sequences in this sample. The chain recombines TRBV5-1 with TRBJ2-1; D is tentatively TRBD1 or TRBD2 (5 bases each). The CDR3 runs to 15 residues. From germline, CDR1 is SGHRS and CDR2 YFSETQ. V was trimmed by 0 bases and J by 1 base, leaving 8 bases between them. CDR3 region: CASSLVGGSYNEQFF. The DNA for the CDR3 is TGCGCCAGCAGCTTGGTTGGGGGATCCTACAATGAGCAGTTCTTC.

This rearrangement joins TRBV27 to TRBJ1-4; 7 bases align to TRBD1. The junction had 5 bases not matched to a gene; V was cut back by 5 bases and J by 5 bases. Germline V CDR1 and CDR2: MNHEY, SMNVEV (reference sequence). The CDR3 sequence is 14 residues long. CDR3 nucleotide sequence: TGTGCCAGCAGTCCCGGGACAGCAAATGAAAAACTGTTTTTT. The encoded protein is CASSPGTANEKLFF. The variable domain in full, completed from reference TRBV27 and TRBJ1-4, reads EAQVTQNPRYLITVTGKKLTVTCSQNMNHEYMSWYRQDPGLGLRQIYYSMNVEVTDKGDVPEGYKVSRKEKRNFPLILESPSPNQTSLYFCASSPGTANEKLFFGSGTQLSVL.

This chain links TRBV5-4 with TRBJ1-1; tentatively, D is TRBD1 (5 bases). The V end lost 0 bases, the J end lost 1 base, and 16 bases lay between the germline ends. The CDR3 sequence is 17 residues long. Germline V gene lookup returns CDR1 SGHNT and CDR2 YYREEE (reference sequence). CDR3 bases: TGTGCCAGCAGCTTGGCGATAGGGAGGGGAACGAACACTGAAGCTTTCTTT. This sequence encodes CASSLAIGRGTNTEAFF.

This chain uses TRBV18 with TRBJ2-5; D uncertain. V shed 2 bases and J shed 1 base, with 8 bases lying between them. CDR1 and CDR2 from the germline V gene are KGHSH and LQKENI. This CDR3 is built from 14 residues. CDR3 nucleotides: TGTGCCAGCTCACCAGAGAGTATCCAAGAGACCCAGTACTTC. The encoded protein is CASSPESIQETQYF.

The chain couples TRBV11-2 to TRBJ2-7; 7 bases line up with TRBD2. CDR1 and CDR2 (germline): SGHAT, FQNNGV. V lost 4 bases to trimming and J lost 2 bases; unmatched junction nucleotides: 8. The CDR3 is 15 residues long. The CDR3 nucleotides are TGTGCCAGCAGCTCACCTAGCGGAGCCGCCTACGAGCAGTACTTC. Its protein product is CASSSPSGAAYEQYF.

This chain joins TRBV27 and TRBJ2-5, with D uncertain. Germline-derived CDR1 and CDR2 are MNHEY and SMNVEV (reference sequence). Trimming shortened V by 4 bases and J by 4 bases, and 10 bases separated the two germline ends. This CDR3 comprises 13 residues. This CDR3 is CASSSEERETQYF. The DNA of the CDR3 is TGTGCCAGCAGTTCCGAGGAGAGAGAGACCCAGTACTTC.

This clone was recorded a few times. The rearrangement uses TRBV7-7 and TRBJ2-7, with D unclear. V was trimmed by 2 bases and J by 3 bases, leaving 5 bases between them. CDR1 SSHAT and CDR2 FNYEAQ come from the germline V gene (reference sequence). There are 12 residues in the CDR3. CDR3 sequence reads: CASSLRGYEQYF. The CDR3 DNA reads TGTGCCAGCAGCTTACGAGGCTACGAGCAGTACTTC.

The chain employs TRBV28 and TRBJ1-1; unclear D gene. Germline V lookup: CDR1 MDHEN, CDR2 SYDVKM. Trimming took 5 bases from V and 7 from J, leaving 11 bases between them. The CDR3 consists of 12 residues. Here the CDR3 DNA reads TGTGCCAGCAGTCGCCAAAGGGATGAAGCTTTCTTT. Translating it yields CASSRQRDEAFF.

The V and J genes are TRBV14 and TRBJ2-1; tentatively, D is TRBD2 (6 bases). The CDR3 contains 16 residues. Deletions cut 4 bases from V and 0 bases from J, with 13 bases between. Germline CDR1 SGHDN, CDR2 FVKESK. CDR3 amino acids: CASSPQAGSSYNEQFF. The CDR3 DNA reads TGTGCCAGCAGCCCGCAAGCGGGTAGCTCCTACAATGAGCAGTTCTTC.

This sequence joins TRBV9 and TRBJ2-7; TRBD2 aligns across 14 bases. V lost 2 bases and J lost 3; bases outside the gene matches: 7. This CDR3 spans 17 amino acids. In germline, CDR1 is SGDLS, CDR2 YYNGEE. This chain's CDR3 is CASSVGTSGRGFYEQYF. For the CDR3, the DNA is TGTGCCAGCAGCGTTGGGACTAGCGGGAGAGGTTTCTACGAGCAGTACTTC.

The V gene is TRBV27, the J gene TRBJ2-2; D is possibly TRBD1 or TRBD2 (5 bases each). The germline CDR1 and CDR2 sequences are MNHEY and SMNVEV (reference sequence). CDR3 length equals 15 residues. V gave up 6 bases and J gave up 5 bases, with 16 bases separating them. This CDR3 reads CASSPTDEGTGELFF. Here the CDR3 DNA reads TGTGCCAGCAGCCCGACCGATGAGGGGACCGGGGAGCTGTTTTTT.

V and J are TRBV5-1 and TRBJ1-4; perhaps TRBD1 as D (5 bases). V was trimmed by 0 bases and J by 8 bases, leaving 17 bases between them. The CDR3 length is 16 residues. The germline V gene has CDR1 SGHRS and CDR2 YFSETQ. CDR3 coding DNA: TGCGCCAGCAGCTTGGTTTGGGACTCAGTCAAGGAAAAACTGTTTTTT. The encoded protein is CASSLVWDSVKEKLFF.

The chain recombines TRBV13 with TRBJ1-2, with unresolved D. CDR1 and CDR2 (germline): PRHDT, FYEKMQ (reference sequence). The CDR3 consists of 15 residues. The V end was cut by 5 bases, the J end by 0 bases, with 13 bases between. The CDR3 DNA follows: TGTGCCAGCAGCCTGACTGGGAGAGCTAACTATGGCTACACCTTC. This codes for CASSLTGRANYGYTF.

The chain has TRBV6-5 and TRBJ2-7, with 10 positions matching TRBD2. The germline CDR1 and CDR2 sequences are MNHEY and SVGAGI. V shed 6 bases and J 6 bases; nucleotides not matched to a gene: 11. The CDR3 contains 15 residues. The CDR3 region has the DNA TGTGCCAGCAGAGAAAGCGGGAGGGCCGTCGGCGAGCAGTACTTC. Amino acids: CASRESGRAVGEQYF.

The chain is built from TRBV2 and TRBJ2-2, with TRBD1 matching over 7 bases. The ends lost 6 bases at V and 8 bases at J; junction bases unmatched: 6. The CDR3 runs to 13 residues. CDR1 is SNHLY, CDR2 FYNNEI, per germline. CDR3: CASSRDSSGELFF. CDR3 bases: TGTGCCAGCAGCAGGGACAGCTCGGGGGAGCTGTTTTTT.

CDR3 amino acids: CASSRGLAGAGADTQYF. The CDR3 DNA is TGTGCCAGCAGCCGTGGACTAGCGGGAGCGGGAGCAGATACGCAGTATTTT. The J gene is TRBJ2-3, the V gene TRBV7-3; 13 bases align to TRBD2. Germline loops: CDR1 SGHTA, CDR2 FQGTGA. With 5 bases clipped from V and 4 bases from J, the junction kept 9 bases outside the gene matches. The CDR3 length is 17 residues.

This clone has only one observation. V is TRBV5-1 and J is TRBJ1-1, with D possibly TRBD1 on 5 matching bases. In germline, CDR1 is SGHRS, CDR2 YFSETQ. This CDR3 spans 15 amino acids. V dropped 3 bases and J dropped 0 bases, with 12 bases sitting between them. As DNA, the CDR3 is TGCGCCAGCAGCTCCTCCGACAGCCTGAACACTGAAGCTTTCTTT. Translated: CASSSSDSLNTEAFF.

This chain links TRBV18 with TRBJ2-1; 7 bases line up with TRBD1. The CDR3 is made up of 17 amino acids. Germline loops: CDR1 KGHSH, CDR2 LQKENI. The V and J ends lost 0 bases and 6 bases, in that order; junction bases with no gene match: 11. In DNA, the CDR3 is TGTGCCAGCTCACCACCGGACAGGTTCGAAGGTGCCAATGAGCAGTTCTTC. It is translated as CASSPPDRFEGANEQFF.

V and J are TRBV7-8 and TRBJ1-5, with no clear D. Trimming took 0 bases from V and 2 from J, leaving 8 bases between them. CDR1 and CDR2 from the germline V gene are SGHVS and FQNEAQ. The CDR3 length is 15 residues. CDR3 sequence: CASSLASHGNQPQHF. CDR3 DNA: TGTGCCAGCAGCTTAGCGTCACACGGCAATCAGCCCCAGCATTTT.

This clone is a singleton in its sample. CDR3 region: CASSPTGRIAGANEQFF. The CDR3 DNA reads TGTGCCAGCAGCCCGACGGGAAGGATAGCGGGAGCAAATGAGCAGTTCTTC. This chain links TRBV4-2 with TRBJ2-1; 9 bases are a match to TRBD2. Germline V gene sequence: CDR1 LGHNA, CDR2 YNFKEQ. CDR3 length: 17 amino acids. J was trimmed by 7 bases and V by 4 bases; bases with no gene match: 14.

V is TRBV7-8 and J is TRBJ2-1; D is uncertain. Looked up from germline, CDR1 is SGHVS and CDR2 is FQNEAQ. V dropped 5 bases and J dropped 5 bases, with 19 bases sitting between them. The CDR3 loop spans 16 amino acids. The CDR3 sequence is CASSEIDSWPHNEQFF. CDR3 sequence (DNA): TGTGCCAGCAGCGAAATAGACTCCTGGCCCCACAATGAGCAGTTCTTC.

J is TRBJ2-7 and V is TRBV18; tentatively, D is TRBD2 (5 bases). Germline-derived CDR1 and CDR2 are KGHSH and LQKENI. Trimming pared 2 bases from V and 1 base from J, leaving 12 bases between. The CDR3 sequence is 15 residues long. The CDR3 spells CASSPSLAGSYEQYF. For the CDR3, the DNA is TGTGCCAGCTCACCATCTCTTGCGGGTTCCTACGAGCAGTACTTC.

The DNA of the CDR3 is TGTGCCAGCAGAAGGTTAAGCGGGACCGGTGAGCAGTTCTTC. Translated: CASRRLSGTGEQFF. The rearrangement links TRBV11-2 to TRBJ2-1; 7 bases line up with TRBD2. The germline gives CDR1 SGHAT, CDR2 FQNNGV. The junction had 11 bases not matched to a gene; V was cut back by 6 bases and J by 9 bases. The CDR3 runs 14 residues.

In DNA, the CDR3 is TGTGCCAGCAGTTTATCAACAGGGGGTTTCACCTACGAGCAGTACTTC. Its protein product is CASSLSTGGFTYEQYF. V is TRBV27 and J is TRBJ2-5, with 8 bases fitting TRBD1. With the DNA end fitting TRBJ2-7 better, the J assignment may be wrong. The CDR3 loop spans 16 amino acids. Germline CDR1 is MNHEY and CDR2 is SMNVEV (reference sequence).

The CDR3 coding sequence is TGCGCCAGCAGTGCCTTTGGGGCGCCGGGCGGGGAGCTGTTTTTT. Amino acids: CASSAFGAPGGELFF. The V call is TRBV10-1, the J call TRBJ2-2; D perhaps matches TRBD1 (5 bases). This CDR3 spans 15 amino acids. V gave up 4 bases and J gave up 7 bases, with 16 bases separating them. The germline V gene encodes CDR1 WNHNN and CDR2 SYGVQD (reference sequence).